The clone carrying this T cell receptor beta chain was seen repeatedly, ten times or more. The data were taken from a study of blood T cell repertoires in COVID-19. About the research overall: COVID-19 samples, acute and convalescent, were from the United States, Italy and Spain. The cDNA or gDNA used as material had been derived from T cells, B-cell-depleted T cells, or PBMCs.

Per the original methods: Reference gene primers were amplified, and this amplification served to estimate nucleated cell counts. Assay used: immunoSEQ multiplex PCR; TCRdb lists only in-frame clones, some missing. V and J calls plus clone size are reproduced from that table; the DNA served to infer D and trimming. This table has under 55,000 clones, around 80% appearing once. The V segment lost 2 bases and the J segment 7 bases; nucleotides outside the gene matches: 2. The CDR3 runs 14 residues. Germline loops: CDR1 MDHEN, CDR2 SYDVKM. J is TRBJ2-1 and V is TRBV28; TRBD2 agrees at 10 bases. The sequencing input was peripheral blood. This clonotype was obtained from a man aged 65-85 years with acute or convalescent COVID-19. This CDR3 reads CASSLSGGANEQFF. The CDR3 nucleotides read TGTGCCAGCAGTTTAAGCGGGGGGGCGAATGAGCAGTTCTTC.